This TCR beta chain is from a study of T cell responses to AZD1222 COVID-19 vaccine (dated by TCRdb to 2020 to 2022). In the study overall: A total of approximately 250 trial participants underwent TCR sequencing, of whom around 210 had received two doses of AZD1222 and roughly 26 had received two doses of the MenACWY control vaccine. Trial participants were enrolled by age into 18-55, 56-69 and 70-plus year subgroups, with approximately 150, 28 and 58 TCR-sequenced participants respectively.

Points the paper makes about the study in general: In the small 56-69-year group, the increase in depth fell short of significance, most likely because of low power. Participants were mostly white British and included more females than males, and it was suggested by the authors that clonal diversity may have been underestimated. After two AZD1222 doses, both the breadth and the depth of spike-specific TCRs were significantly higher than at day 0 and than in MenACWY recipients. Because no samples from the day 14 peak response were available, repertoires could be characterized only after the peak T cell response. Conclusions about previously exposed vaccinees are limited because only a handful of AZD1222 recipients were SARS-CoV-2 seropositive at baseline. Reportedly, close to half of the unique spike-specific TCRs recognized epitopes lying outside the regions that are mutated in the B.1.351 and B.1.1.7 variants. Vaccine-associated CD4 TCRs spanned the whole spike protein, with dominant responses in regions 160-218 and 743-854.

From the germline V gene, CDR1 is MNHEY and CDR2 is SVGEGT. V is reduced by 6 bases and J by 5 bases, leaving a spacing of 13 bases between them. Reading from cysteine to phenylalanine, the CDR3 counts 13 amino acids. Just the 39-base CDR3 DNA is kept, in frame starting at base 1. What the time point label conveys for this sample: about 28 days (+/-7) after the second vaccine dose. Because spike-specific TCR depth and breadth did not differ between the two schedules, AZD1222 recipients who got a second dose at roughly 4 weeks were pooled with those who got a second dose at roughly 12 weeks. Samples from vaccinated people were obtained from the UK trials COV001 and COV002, which included a single-blind randomized controlled phase 2/3 trial of AZD1222 (ChAdOx1 nCoV-19) in healthy adults. Trial participant PBMC samples were collected at day 0 and day 28 after the second dose for TCRbeta chain sequencing.

The CDR3 regions of human TCRbeta chains were analyzed by immunosequencing. As for the authors' bioinformatics: Repertoire TCRs were matched against a reference library of SARS-CoV-2-specific TCRs generated with the MIRA antigen-specificity platform. Breadth was defined as the fraction of unique TCRs that were SARS-CoV-2-associated, and depth was defined as the fraction of total T cells that were SARS-CoV-2-associated. Using the MIRA data, each spike-specific TCR was mapped to the spike region that the TCR reacts to and placed in a CD4 or CD8 class. Log10-transformed breadth and depth values were compared by one-way ANOVA with Sidak's multiple comparisons tests. TCRdb provides this immuneACCESS table in a form limited to in-frame rearrangements. Some clones are lacking; in checked studies, under half of them reflect an unresolved V gene, and why the rest are absent is not known. That table furnishes V, J and clone size, whereas the DNA furnished D and trimming. In all, the sample holds around 150,000 clones, and roughly 90% of those were seen once. The ten largest clones add up to around 4.5% of the sample.

In regard to this clone: Which antigen it targets is not known. No base quality information exists; no much larger clone differs at one position.

The chain links TRBV6-2 or TRBV6-3 with TRBJ1-1; TRBD1 might be the D gene, on 5 matching bases. This receptor was identified in an adult who received the AZD1222 COVID-19 vaccine. Here the sequenced sample was peripheral blood, taken 28 days after the second AZD1222 dose. The nucleotide sequence is TGTGCCAGCAGCTTCTTTGGGGGGACTGAAGCTTTCTTT. Translated, this is CASSFFGGTEAFF.